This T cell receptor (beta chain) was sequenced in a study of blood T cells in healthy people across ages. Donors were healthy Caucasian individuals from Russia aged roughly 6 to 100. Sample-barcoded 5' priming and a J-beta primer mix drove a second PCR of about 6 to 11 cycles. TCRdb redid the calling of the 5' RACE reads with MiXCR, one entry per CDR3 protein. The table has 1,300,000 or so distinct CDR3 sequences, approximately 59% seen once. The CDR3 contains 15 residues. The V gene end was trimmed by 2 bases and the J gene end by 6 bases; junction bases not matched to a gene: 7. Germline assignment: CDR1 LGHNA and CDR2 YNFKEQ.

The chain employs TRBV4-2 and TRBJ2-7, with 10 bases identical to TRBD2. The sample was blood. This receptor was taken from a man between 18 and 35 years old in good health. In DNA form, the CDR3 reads TGTGCCAGCAGCCAACCTAGCGGGAGTGGCGTCGAGCAGTACTTC. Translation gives CASSQPSGSGVEQYF.